This entry is about one T cell receptor beta chain. Its target is unknown. The data are from a study of T cell responses to AZD1222 COVID-19 vaccine. Method: immunoSEQ multiplex PCR; TCRdb's copy keeps in-frame clones and lacks some. This sample yields about 190,000 clones, of which around 92% are seen a single time; about 1.2% belongs to the top ten. Findings and limits, study-wide: Spike regions recognized by vaccine-associated CD4 TCRs spanned the protein, led by 160-218 and 743-854. Clonal diversity may have been underestimated in mostly white British donors. Baseline seropositivity occurred in only a handful of AZD1222 recipients. Close to half of spike-specific TCRs reportedly recognize unmutated variant regions.

This CDR3 has 14 amino acids. Per germline, CDR1 MDHEN and CDR2 SYDVKM. The V gene end was trimmed by 4 bases and the J gene end by 5 bases; junction bases not matched to a gene: 6. The sample was peripheral blood, taken on day 0 of AZD1222 vaccination. V gene TRBV28 combines with J gene TRBJ2-7; TRBD1 matches 9 bases. This TCR derives from an adult in good health. The CDR3 loop is CASSSPGQGDEQYF. The CDR3 region has the DNA TGTGCCAGCAGTTCCCCGGGACAGGGAGACGAGCAGTACTTC.